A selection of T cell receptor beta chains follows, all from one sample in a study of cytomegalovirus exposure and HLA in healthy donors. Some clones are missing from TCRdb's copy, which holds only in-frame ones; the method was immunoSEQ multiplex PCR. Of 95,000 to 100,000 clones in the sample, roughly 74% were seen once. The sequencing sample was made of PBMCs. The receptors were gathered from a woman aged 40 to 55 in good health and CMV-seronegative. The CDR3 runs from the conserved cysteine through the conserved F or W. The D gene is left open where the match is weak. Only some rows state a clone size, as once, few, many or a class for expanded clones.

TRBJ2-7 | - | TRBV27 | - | TGTGCCAGCAGTAGCGGCTACGAGCAGTACTTC | CASSSGYEQYF
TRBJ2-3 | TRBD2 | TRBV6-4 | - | TGTGCCAGCAGTGAAAAGCGGGAGGCAGATACGCAGTATTTT | CASSEKREADTQYF
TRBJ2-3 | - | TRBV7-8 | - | TGTGCCAGCAGCTTAGTAAGAGTGACAGATACGCAGTATTTT | CASSLVRVTDTQYF
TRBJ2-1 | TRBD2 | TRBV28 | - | TGTGCCAGCAGTTTATCCCTACTAGCGACAACGAACAATGAGCAGTTCTTC | CASSLSLLATTNNEQFF
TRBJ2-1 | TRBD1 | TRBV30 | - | TGTGCCTGGAGTCCGTACGGACAGGGAACCAAATCCTACAATGAGCAGTTCTTC | CAWSPYGQGTKSYNEQFF
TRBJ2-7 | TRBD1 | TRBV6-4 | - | TGTGCCAGCATTAGGACAGGAATGAACGAGCAGTACTTC | CASIRTGMNEQYF
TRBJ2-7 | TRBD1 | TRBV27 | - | TGTGCCAGCAGTCCGGACAGGAAGCCCTACGAGCAGTACTTC | CASSPDRKPYEQYF
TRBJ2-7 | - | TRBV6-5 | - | TGTGCCAGCAGTCCATCTTCGGGAGCCTCCTACGAGCAGTACTTC | CASSPSSGASYEQYF
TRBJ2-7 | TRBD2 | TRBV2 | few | TGTGCCAGCATGGGGACTAGCAGATCCTACGAGCAGTACTTC | CASMGTSRSYEQYF
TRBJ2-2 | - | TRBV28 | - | TGTGCCAGCAGTTTTCTCCCGACAGGCGACACCGGGGAGCTGTTTTTT | CASSFLPTGDTGELFF
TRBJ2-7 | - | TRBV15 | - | TGTGCCACCAGCAGAACAGGGGGGGCCTCCTACGAGCAGTACTTC | CATSRTGGASYEQYF
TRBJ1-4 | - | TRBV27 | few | TGTGCCAGCAGCCCAACGATGAGTGAAAAACTGTTTTTT | CASSPTMSEKLFF
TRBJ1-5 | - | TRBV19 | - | TGTGCCAGTATAAGTGCCAGGGGCTTCAATCAGCCCCAGCATTTT | CASISARGFNQPQHF
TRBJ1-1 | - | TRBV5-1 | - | TGCGCCAGCAGCTTGAGTCAGGTCGACACTGAAGCTTTCTTT | CASSLSQVDTEAFF
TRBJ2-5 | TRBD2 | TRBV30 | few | TGTGCTCGGAAGGGTAGAAGCGGGGGGGCCGGAGAGACCCAGTACTTC | CARKGRSGGAGETQYF
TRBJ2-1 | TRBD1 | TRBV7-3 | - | TGTGCCAGCAGCGGGATGACAGGGGATAATGAGCAGTTCTTC | CASSGMTGDNEQFF
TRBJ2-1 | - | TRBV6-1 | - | TGTGCCACCAGGTGGGACACTTACAATGAGCAGTTCTTC | CATRWDTYNEQFF
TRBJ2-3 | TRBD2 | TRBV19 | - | TGTGCCAGTAGTATAGGCCTAGCGGGCACAGATACGCAGTATTTT | CASSIGLAGTDTQYF
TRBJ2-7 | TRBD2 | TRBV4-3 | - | TGCGCCAGCAGCCAAGAGTCCGGGAGGAGCTACGAGCAGTACTTC | CASSQESGRSYEQYF
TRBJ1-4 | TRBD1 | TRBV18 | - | TGTGCCAGCTCATCCGGGACAGATTACAGAAATGAAAAACTGTTTTTT | CASSSGTDYRNEKLFF
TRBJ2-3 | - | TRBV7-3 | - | TGTGCCAGCCAACAAACTAACACAGATACGCAGTATTTT | CASQQTNTDTQYF
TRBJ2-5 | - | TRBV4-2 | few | TGTGCCAGCAGCCAAGACTCGAGCCAGACCCAGTACTTC | CASSQDSSQTQYF
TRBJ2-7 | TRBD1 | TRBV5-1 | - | TGCGCCAGCAGCCCATACGACAGGGGTGTTTCCGAGCAGTACTTC | CASSPYDRGVSEQYF
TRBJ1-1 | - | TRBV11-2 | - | TGTGCCAGCAGCAAATTCGAACAGTTTTGGAACACTGAAGCTTTCTTT | CASSKFEQFWNTEAFF
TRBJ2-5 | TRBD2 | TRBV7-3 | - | TGTGCCAGCAGCAAAACTAGCGGCGAGCAAGAGACCCAGTACTTC | CASSKTSGEQETQYF
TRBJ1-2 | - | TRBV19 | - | TGTGCCAGTAGGGCCCCCGTGGTTTCATATGGCTACACCTTC | CASRAPVVSYGYTF
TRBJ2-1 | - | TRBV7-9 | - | TGTTCCAGCAGCTCCGCCGGGAGCCACAATGAGCAGTTCTTC | CSSSSAGSHNEQFF
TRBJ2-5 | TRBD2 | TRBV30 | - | TGTGCCTGGAGTGTGGGAGTAGCGGGGGTCGGGGAGACCCAGTACTTC | CAWSVGVAGVGETQYF
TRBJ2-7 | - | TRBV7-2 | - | TGTGCCAGCAGCTTATTCTCCGACACATCCTCCTACGAGCAGTACTTC | CASSLFSDTSSYEQYF
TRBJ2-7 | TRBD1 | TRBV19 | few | TGTGCCAGTAGGACAGGGACCGAGCAGTACTTC | CASRTGTEQYF
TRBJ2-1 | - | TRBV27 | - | TGTGCCAGCAGTTTATCGGGGGGGCTAGTAAATGAGCAGTTCTTC | CASSLSGGLVNEQFF
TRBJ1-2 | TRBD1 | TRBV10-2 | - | TGCGCCAGTGTGACCGGGACAGCGGCTGGCTACACCTTC | CASVTGTAAGYTF
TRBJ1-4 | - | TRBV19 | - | TGTGCCAGTAAATCTCGGGGGGCAACTAATGAAAAACTGTTTTTT | CASKSRGATNEKLFF
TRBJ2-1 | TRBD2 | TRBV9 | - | TGTGCCAGCAGCAAAAGACTAGCGGGAGTGGCGGTAGGTAATGAGCAGTTCTTC | CASSKRLAGVAVGNEQFF
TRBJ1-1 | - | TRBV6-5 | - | TGTGCCAGCAGTAGACAGAGAATGAACACTGAAGCTTTCTTT | CASSRQRMNTEAFF
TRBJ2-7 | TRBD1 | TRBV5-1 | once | TGCGCCAGCAGCTTGGGGACAGGGGGCCTCTCCTACGAGCAGTACTTC | CASSLGTGGLSYEQYF
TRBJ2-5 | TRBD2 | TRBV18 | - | TGTGCCAGCTCACGGACTAGCGGGGGGCTCCAAGAGACCCAGTACTTC | CASSRTSGGLQETQYF
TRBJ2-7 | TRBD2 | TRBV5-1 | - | TGCGCCAGCAGCTGGACTCTAGCGGGAGGGGCCTTCGAGCAGTACTTC | CASSWTLAGGAFEQYF
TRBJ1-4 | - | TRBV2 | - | TGTGCCAGCAGTGATGCAGGCCTTAATGAAAAACTGTTTTTT | CASSDAGLNEKLFF
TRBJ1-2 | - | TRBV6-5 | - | TGTGCCAGCAGTTACCGGGGGTTGGTTGGCTACACCTTC | CASSYRGLVGYTF
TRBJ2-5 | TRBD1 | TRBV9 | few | TGTGCCAGCAGTAATGGCGACAGGGTTCCTCGGGAGACCCAGTACTTC | CASSNGDRVPRETQYF
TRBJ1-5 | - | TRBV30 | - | TGTGCCTGGAACGACAGGACGGGTCAGCCCCAGCATTTT | CAWNDRTGQPQHF
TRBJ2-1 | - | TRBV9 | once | TGTGCCAGCAGCGTAGGCGGATTATCCTACAATGAGCAGTTCTTC | CASSVGGLSYNEQFF
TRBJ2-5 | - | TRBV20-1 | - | TGCAGTGCACAGGGATGGGAGACCCAGTACTTC | CSAQGWETQYF
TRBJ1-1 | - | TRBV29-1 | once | TGCAGCGCTCAGCAGACAGAGATGAACACTGAAGCTTTCTTT | CSAQQTEMNTEAFF
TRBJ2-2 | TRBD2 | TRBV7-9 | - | TGTTCCAGCAGCTCGGGACTAGCGGGAGGGAGTTACGCCGGGGAGCTGTTTTTT | CSSSSGLAGGSYAGELFF
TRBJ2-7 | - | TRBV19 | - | TGTGCCAGTAGTCCAAGAACACCACCCGAGCAGTACTTC | CASSPRTPPEQYF
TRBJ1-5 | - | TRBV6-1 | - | TGTGCCAGCAGCGCCGGCGGCAGCCTTTATCAGCCCCAGCATTTT | CASSAGGSLYQPQHF
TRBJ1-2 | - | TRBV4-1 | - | TGCGCCAGCAGCCAAGATACGGGGGATAACTATGGCTACACCTTC | CASSQDTGDNYGYTF
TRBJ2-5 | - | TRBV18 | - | TGTGCCAGCTCACCACCCCCAGGGCGAGAGACCCAGTACTTC | CASSPPPGRETQYF
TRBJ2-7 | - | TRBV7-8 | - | TGTGCCAGCAGCTATTTACGCGAGAACTACGAGCAGTACTTC | CASSYLRENYEQYF
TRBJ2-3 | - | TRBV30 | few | TGTGCCTGGAGTGTAGGAGCAGATACGCAGTATTTT | CAWSVGADTQYF